Each of the 30 T cell receptor beta chains below was sequenced from the same sample in a study of memory CD4+ T cells and cytomegalovirus serostatus. The sort gate was single viable CD3+CD4+CD8-CD45RO+ cells for memory CD4+ T cells. The repertoire was sequenced with immunoSEQ multiplex PCR; TCRdb's copy has only in-frame clones and lacks some. The sample consists of around 53,000 clones, about 83% of them appearing once. The sequencing input was memory CD4+ T cells from blood. The receptors here all came from an adult in good health and CMV-seropositive.

The chain joins TRBV12-5 to TRBJ2-1; 12 bases agree with TRBD2. The CDR3 consists of 16 residues. CDR1 is LGHNT, CDR2 FRNRAP, per germline. Losses at the gene ends were 5 bases for V and 5 bases for J; bases not matched to a gene: 7. This chain's CDR3 is CASGPRLAGANNEQFF. The CDR3 region has the DNA TGTGCTAGTGGTCCTAGACTAGCGGGGGCCAACAATGAGCAGTTCTTC.

The rearrangement joins TRBV14 to TRBJ2-3; D gene ambiguous. Trimming pared 0 bases from V and 3 bases from J, leaving 4 bases between. This CDR3 is built from 13 residues. Per germline, CDR1 SGHDN and CDR2 FVKESK. CDR3 amino acids: CASSQDWTDTQYF. In DNA, the CDR3 is TGTGCCAGCAGCCAAGATTGGACAGATACGCAGTATTTT.

This clone was counted a single time. The V call is TRBV7-8, the J call TRBJ1-2; no definite D call. The V end was cut by 0 bases, the J end by 0 bases, with 8 bases between. This CDR3 has 15 amino acids. Germline V gene data show CDR1 as SGHVS and CDR2 as FQNEAQ. This CDR3 reads CASSLAGVPNYGYTF. CDR3 nucleotide sequence: TGTGCCAGCAGCTTAGCGGGTGTGCCTAACTATGGCTACACCTTC.

The CDR3 is CASSLAGSTNTGELFF. In DNA form, the CDR3 reads TGCGCCAGCAGCTTGGCTGGCAGCACGAACACCGGGGAGCTGTTTTTT. This chain joins TRBV5-1 and TRBJ2-2; D is uncertain. The length of the CDR3 is 16 residues. Trimming stripped 0 bases from V and 0 bases from J, with 9 bases between. Germline V CDR1 and CDR2: SGHRS, YFSETQ.

The V call is TRBV28, the J call TRBJ2-1; 9 positions agree with TRBD2. The J segment lost 14 bases and the V segment lost 6 bases, leaving 14 bases of the junction unmatched. The CDR3 extends over 14 amino acids. Germline CDR1 is MDHEN and CDR2 is SYDVKM. The chain's CDR3 is CASRLLAGSGEEFF. In DNA form, the CDR3 reads TGTGCCAGCAGATTACTAGCGGGCTCAGGGGAAGAGTTCTTC.

In nucleotides, the CDR3 is TGTGCCAGCAGGAGACAGGGGATTAATGAAAAACTGTTTTTT. It specifies CASRRQGINEKLFF. The chain uses TRBV27 and TRBJ1-4; 8 bases are a match to TRBD1. This CDR3 has 14 amino acids. Germline CDR1 reads MNHEY; CDR2 reads SMNVEV (reference sequence). V lost 6 bases, J lost 4 bases, and 4 bases stayed unmatched.

V and J are TRBV11-1 and TRBJ2-5; 11 nucleotides match TRBD2. CDR3 size: 15 residues. J gave up 4 bases and V 2 bases, and 3 bases lay outside the gene matches. Germline V gene data show CDR1 as SGHAT and CDR2 as FQDESV (reference sequence). The CDR3 DNA sequence: TGTGCCAGCAGCTTAAGACTAGCGGGGTCAGAGACCCAGTACTTC. The encoded protein is CASSLRLAGSETQYF. Together with reference TRBV11-1 and TRBJ2-5, the CDR3 gives the full variable domain: EAEVAQSPRYKITEKSQAVAFWCDPISGHATLYWYRQILGQGPELLVQFQDESVVDDSQLPKDRFSAERLKGVDSTLKIQPAELGDSAMYLCASSLRLAGSETQYFGPGTRLLVL.

The genes are TRBV29-1 and TRBJ1-1; D unresolved. V shed 5 bases and J shed 4 bases, with 8 bases lying between them. The CDR3 covers 11 residues. Germline V gives CDR1 SQVTM, CDR2 ANQGSEA. Here the CDR3 reads CSVRQPTEAFF. As DNA, the CDR3 is TGCAGCGTTCGTCAGCCCACTGAAGCTTTCTTT.

The rearrangement links TRBV5-4 to TRBJ2-5, with 8 bases identical to TRBD2. V was clipped by 0 bases and J by 1 base; unmatched bases: 2. Germline V lookup: CDR1 SGHNT, CDR2 YYREEE (reference sequence). CDR3 size: 15 residues. CDR3 residues: CASSLERGGQETQYF. The CDR3 DNA reads as TGTGCCAGCAGCTTGGAACGGGGGGGCCAAGAGACCCAGTACTTC.

This chain uses TRBV5-4 with TRBJ2-7, with a weak D call TRBD1 (6 bases). V lost 6 bases, J lost 2 bases, and 18 bases lay in between. This CDR3 is 15 amino acids long. The V gene's germline CDR1 is SGHNT and CDR2 YYREEE (reference sequence). The CDR3 DNA sequence: TGTGCCAGCACCATTACACAGGGACAACCCTACGAGCAGTACTTC. This codes for CASTITQGQPYEQYF.

The V gene is TRBV7-3, the J gene TRBJ2-3; 13 bases map to TRBD2. V gave up 4 bases and J gave up 5 bases; unmatched junction bases: 6. Germline assignment: CDR1 SGHTA and CDR2 FQGTGA. This CDR3 spans 16 amino acids. In DNA, the CDR3 is TGTGCCAGCAGCTCCTCACTAGCGGGGGGGAAAGATACGCAGTATTTT. Amino acids: CASSSSLAGGKDTQYF.

This clone occurred once. V gene TRBV28 combines with J gene TRBJ2-5; possible D gene TRBD1, 5 bases. This CDR3 is built from 12 residues. V was trimmed by 6 bases and J by 7 bases, leaving 12 bases between them. Germline V gene data show CDR1 as MDHEN and CDR2 as SYDVKM. The CDR3: CASSSPTGTQYF. DNA for the CDR3: TGTGCCAGCAGCTCTCCCACAGGGACCCAGTACTTC.

The CDR3 loop is CASSDSGTGTQPQHF. The CDR3 coding sequence is TGTGCCAGCAGTGATTCCGGGACAGGGACTCAGCCCCAGCATTTT. V is TRBV6-1 and J is TRBJ1-5; TRBD1 aligns across 9 bases. CDR1 MNHNS and CDR2 SASEGT come from the germline V gene. V lost 3 bases, J lost 6 bases, and 6 bases stayed unmatched. The CDR3 extends over 15 amino acids.

V and J are TRBV5-5 and TRBJ1-1; D is uncertain. The length of the CDR3 is 14 residues. The germline V and J ends were trimmed by 6 bases and 5 bases, with 17 bases remaining between them. CDR1 SGHKS and CDR2 YYEKEE come from the germline V gene (reference sequence). The chain's CDR3 is CASTVDVGPTEAFF. DNA of the CDR3: TGTGCCAGCACCGTAGACGTCGGACCAACTGAAGCTTTCTTT.

This chain uses TRBV6-1 with TRBJ1-2; D is ambiguous. Germline lookup yields CDR1 MNHNS and CDR2 SASEGT. With 2 bases removed from V and 0 bases from J, the gap between germline ends came to 13 bases. This CDR3 is 16 amino acids long. In nucleotides, the CDR3 is TGTGCCAGCAGTGAATCGGTGGGATGGACTAACTATGGCTACACCTTC. Amino acids: CASSESVGWTNYGYTF.

V and J are TRBV28 and TRBJ2-1, with 12 nucleotides matching TRBD2. J gave up 6 bases and V 5 bases, and 5 bases lay outside the gene matches. Looked up from germline, CDR1 is MDHEN and CDR2 is SYDVKM. CDR3 length: 15 amino acids. CDR3 DNA sequence: TGTGCCAGCAGTCCTAGCGGGAGGGGGGTCAATGAGCAGTTCTTC. Translation gives CASSPSGRGVNEQFF. The full variable domain, its missing parts supplied by reference TRBV28 and TRBJ2-1, is DVKVTQSSRYLVKRTGEKVFLECVQDMDHENMFWYRQDPGLGLRLIYFSYDVKMKEKGDIPEGYSVSREKKERFSLILESASTNQTSMYLCASSPSGRGVNEQFFGPGTRLTVL.

The chain couples TRBV14 to TRBJ2-7; D unclear. CDR1 is SGHDN, CDR2 FVKESK, per germline. With 8 bases removed from V and 0 bases from J, the gap between germline ends came to 5 bases. The CDR3 is 11 amino acids. For the CDR3, the DNA is TGTGCCAGCGGCCTCTCCTACGAGCAGTACTTC. It codes for CASGLSYEQYF.

V gene TRBV6-6 combines with J gene TRBJ1-2, with D uncertain. Germline assignment: CDR1 MNHNY and CDR2 SVGAGI (reference sequence). With 5 bases removed from V and 2 bases from J, the gap between germline ends came to 12 bases. CDR3 size: 14 residues. The CDR3 is CASSGGLINYGYTF. The CDR3 nucleotides are TGTGCCAGCAGTGGAGGACTGATCAACTATGGCTACACCTTC.

For this clone: Germline is not matched at one junction end, which may reflect a read error. The V call is TRBV7-7, the J call TRBJ2-5; the D is unclear. The CDR3 has 11 amino acids. Germline lookup yields CDR1 SSHAT and CDR2 FNYEAQ (reference sequence). CDR3 protein: CASSSSETQYF. CDR3 sequence (DNA): TGTGCTAGCAGCTCGTCGGAGACCCAGTACTTC.

The chain is built from TRBV28 and TRBJ1-1; D not certain. This CDR3 has 11 amino acids. Trimming removed 5 bases at V and 8 bases at J, with 9 bases between. In germline, CDR1 is MDHEN, CDR2 SYDVKM. In nucleotides, the CDR3 is TGTGCCAGCAGTCAGGCCCGGGAAGCTTTCTTT. It translates to CASSQAREAFF. The entire variable domain, with the rest obtained from reference TRBV28 and TRBJ1-1, is as follows: DVKVTQSSRYLVKRTGEKVFLECVQDMDHENMFWYRQDPGLGLRLIYFSYDVKMKEKGDIPEGYSVSREKKERFSLILESASTNQTSMYLCASSQAREAFFGQGTRLTVV.

This chain links TRBV7-9 with TRBJ1-1; 7 positions agree with TRBD1. With V trimmed by 1 base and J by 8 bases, 10 bases remained unmatched. Germline V gene sequence: CDR1 SEHNR, CDR2 FQNEAQ (reference sequence). This CDR3 contains 15 residues. As DNA, the CDR3 is TGTGCCAGCAGCTTAGGACAGGGCCCCCCTCGGGAAGCTTTCTTT. Its protein is CASSLGQGPPREAFF. The whole variable domain, filled in from reference TRBV7-9 and TRBJ1-1, reads DTGVSQNPRHKITKRGQNVTFRCDPISEHNRLYWYRQTLGQGPEFLTYFQNEAQLEKSRLLSDRFSAERPKGSFSTLEIQRTEQGDSAMYLCASSLGQGPPREAFFGQGTRLTVV.

The CDR3 region is CASSSGSGSGTDTQYF. The CDR3 DNA sequence: TGTGCCAGCAGCTCTGGTAGCGGGAGTGGCACAGATACGCAGTATTTT. The chain joins TRBV7-3 to TRBJ2-3, with 9 bases identical to TRBD2. Germline CDR1 reads SGHTA; CDR2 reads FQGTGA. With 4 bases clipped from V and 1 base from J, the junction kept 6 bases outside the gene matches. The CDR3 consists of 16 residues.

The chain carries TRBV10-2 and TRBJ2-5; the match to TRBD1 covers 9 bases. The V segment lost 2 bases and the J segment 5 bases; nucleotides outside the gene matches: 9. The CDR3 has 16 amino acids. From germline, CDR1 is WSHSY and CDR2 SAAADI. Here the CDR3 reads CASSEPRTGARETQYF. CDR3 bases: TGCGCCAGCAGTGAGCCCAGGACAGGGGCCAGGGAGACCCAGTACTTC.

The chain is built from TRBV7-7 and TRBJ2-2; D might be TRBD2 (5 bases). Germline V gives CDR1 SSHAT, CDR2 FNYEAQ (reference sequence). The CDR3 runs 14 residues. The V and J ends lost 4 bases and 6 bases respectively, with 12 bases between them. The CDR3: CASSSREGAGELFF. Written as DNA, the CDR3 is TGTGCCAGCAGCTCGAGGGAAGGAGCCGGGGAGCTGTTTTTT.

The rearrangement uses TRBV4-3 and TRBJ2-5; D remains unclear. Trimming removed 1 base at V and 0 bases at J, with 6 bases between. The CDR3 length is 14 residues. CDR1 LGHNA and CDR2 YSLEER come from the germline V gene. CDR3 sequence (DNA): TGCGCCAGCAGCCAAGGGGTGGACCAAGAGACCCAGTACTTC. Protein product: CASSQGVDQETQYF.

This chain connects TRBV6-6 to TRBJ1-2, with 7 bases that match TRBD1. The V and J ends lost 7 bases and 4 bases, in that order; junction bases with no gene match: 9. In germline, CDR1 is MNHNY, CDR2 SVGAGI (reference sequence). CDR3 length: 14 residues. In DNA form, the CDR3 reads TGTGCCAGCACAAATACAGGGGAGGGCTATGGCTACACCTTC. It codes for CASTNTGEGYGYTF.

The CDR3 protein is CASSFRVGRDTEAFF. DNA for the CDR3: TGTGCCAGCAGTTTTCGCGTGGGCAGGGACACTGAAGCTTTCTTT. The V call is TRBV27, the J call TRBJ1-1, with D perhaps TRBD1 (5 bases). Per the germline V gene, CDR1 is MNHEY and CDR2 is SMNVEV (reference sequence). The CDR3 covers 15 residues. V gave up 3 bases and J gave up 3 bases, with 14 bases separating them.

This chain connects TRBV7-8 to TRBJ1-1; D gene unclear. V dropped 5 bases and J dropped 6 bases, with 16 bases sitting between them. Germline assignment: CDR1 SGHVS and CDR2 FQNEAQ. This CDR3 spans 14 amino acids. The DNA for the CDR3 is TGTGCCAGCAGCAAGCAGACGACGGGCGCTGAAGCTTTCTTT. This gives the protein CASSKQTTGAEAFF.

This chain uses TRBV5-1 with TRBJ2-3; 8 bases align to TRBD2. Germline loops: CDR1 SGHRS, CDR2 YFSETQ. Trimming removed 6 bases from V and 3 bases from J; junction bases left unmatched: 6. CDR3 size: 14 residues. CDR3 region: CASTPSGSTDTQYF. Here the CDR3 DNA reads TGCGCCAGCACTCCCAGCGGGAGTACAGATACGCAGTATTTT.

The chain uses TRBV5-4 and TRBJ2-2; 7 nucleotides line up with TRBD1. This CDR3 comprises 17 residues. Trimming took 0 bases from V and 0 from J; bases not matched to a gene: 5. CDR1 is SGHNT, CDR2 YYREEE, per germline (reference sequence). For the CDR3, the DNA is TGTGCCAGCAGCTTGGGGATGGACAGGTCGAACACCGGGGAGCTGTTTTTT. Amino acids: CASSLGMDRSNTGELFF.